This T cell receptor beta chain derives from a study of cytomegalovirus exposure and HLA in healthy donors. Regarding donors, all were healthy bone marrow donors. The PCR contained 60 Vbeta and 13 Jbeta primers. Clones were sequenced by immunoSEQ multiplex PCR, and TCRdb holds only the in-frame ones, with some missing. This sample's table has roughly 80,000 clones. The origin of this receptor is a man aged 45-65 years in good health and CMV-seropositive. The sequenced sample consisted of PBMCs.

The CDR3 sequence: CASSSPVERRETQYF. CDR3 bases: TGTGCCAGCAGCTCCCCGGTGGAGCGGCGGGAGACCCAGTACTTC. The chain carries TRBV7-3 and TRBJ2-5; perhaps TRBD2 as D (5 bases). Germline CDR1 and CDR2: SGHTA and FQGTGA. The V end lost 4 bases, the J end lost 5 bases, and 17 bases lay between the germline ends. The CDR3 has 15 amino acids.